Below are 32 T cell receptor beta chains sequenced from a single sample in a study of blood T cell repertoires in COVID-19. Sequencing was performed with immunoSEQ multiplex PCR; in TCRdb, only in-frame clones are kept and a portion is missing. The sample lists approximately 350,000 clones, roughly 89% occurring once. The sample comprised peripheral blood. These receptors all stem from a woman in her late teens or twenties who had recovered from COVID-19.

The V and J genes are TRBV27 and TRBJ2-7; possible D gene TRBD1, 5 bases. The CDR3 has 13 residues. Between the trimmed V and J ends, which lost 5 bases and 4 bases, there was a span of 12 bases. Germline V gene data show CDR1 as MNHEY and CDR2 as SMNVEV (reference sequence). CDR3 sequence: CASSQQVGYEQYV. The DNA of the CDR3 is TGTGCCAGCAGTCAACAGGTGGGGTACGAGCAGTACGTC.

The CDR3 loop is CASSWTGGHEKLFF. The CDR3 nucleotides read TGTGCCAGCAGCTGGACAGGGGGCCATGAAAAACTGTTTTTT. This chain links TRBV7-9 with TRBJ1-4; 11 nucleotides agree with TRBD1. The CDR3 extends over 14 amino acids. J gave up 6 bases and V 4 bases, and 1 base lay outside the gene matches. Germline CDR1 reads SEHNR; CDR2 reads FQNEAQ (reference sequence).

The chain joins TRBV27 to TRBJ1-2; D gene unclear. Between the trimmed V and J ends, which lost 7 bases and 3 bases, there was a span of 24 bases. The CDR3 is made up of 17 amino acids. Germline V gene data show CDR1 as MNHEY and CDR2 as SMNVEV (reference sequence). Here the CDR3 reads CASKSLRGSIIHYGYTF. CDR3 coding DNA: TGTGCCAGCAAGAGCCTACGAGGGAGCATTATACACTATGGCTACACCTTC.

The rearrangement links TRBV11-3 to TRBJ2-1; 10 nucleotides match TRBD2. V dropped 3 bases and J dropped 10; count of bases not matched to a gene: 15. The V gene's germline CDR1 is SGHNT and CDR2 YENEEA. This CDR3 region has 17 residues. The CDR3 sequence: CASSFKSYGLAVSEQFF. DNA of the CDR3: TGTGCCAGCAGCTTCAAGAGTTATGGACTAGCGGTCAGCGAGCAGTTCTTC.

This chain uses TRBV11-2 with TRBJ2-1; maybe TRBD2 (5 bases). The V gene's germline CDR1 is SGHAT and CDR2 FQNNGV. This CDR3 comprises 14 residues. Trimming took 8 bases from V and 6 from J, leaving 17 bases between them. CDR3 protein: CASSGEPKFNEQFF. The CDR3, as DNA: TGTGCCAGCTCCGGGGAGCCCAAATTCAATGAGCAGTTCTTC.

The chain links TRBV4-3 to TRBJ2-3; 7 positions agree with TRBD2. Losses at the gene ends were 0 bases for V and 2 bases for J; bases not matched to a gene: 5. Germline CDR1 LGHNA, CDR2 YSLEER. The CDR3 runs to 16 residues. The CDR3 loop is CASSQESGTITDTQYF. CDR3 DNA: TGCGCCAGCAGCCAAGAGTCGGGGACTATCACAGATACGCAGTATTTT.

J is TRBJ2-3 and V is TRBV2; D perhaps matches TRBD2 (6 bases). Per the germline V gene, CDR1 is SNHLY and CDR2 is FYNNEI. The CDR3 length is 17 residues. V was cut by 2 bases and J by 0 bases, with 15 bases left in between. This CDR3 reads CASSEFRGTVSTDTQYF. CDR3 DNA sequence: TGTGCCAGCAGTGAATTTCGCGGGACTGTCAGCACAGATACGCAGTATTTT.

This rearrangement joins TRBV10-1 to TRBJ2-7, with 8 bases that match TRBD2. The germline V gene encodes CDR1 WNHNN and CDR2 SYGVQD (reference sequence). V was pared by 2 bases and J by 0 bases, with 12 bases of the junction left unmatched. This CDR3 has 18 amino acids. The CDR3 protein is CASSEPRKVGGDSYEQYV. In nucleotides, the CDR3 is TGCGCCAGCAGTGAGCCGAGAAAAGTCGGGGGGGACTCCTACGAGCAGTACGTC.

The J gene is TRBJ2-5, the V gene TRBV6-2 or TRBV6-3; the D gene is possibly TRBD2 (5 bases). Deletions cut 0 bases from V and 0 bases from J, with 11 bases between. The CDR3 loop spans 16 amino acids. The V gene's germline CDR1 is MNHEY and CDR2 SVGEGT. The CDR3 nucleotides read TGTGCCAGCAGTTACTCGGGAGCGGTACACCAAGAGACCCAGTACTTC. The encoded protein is CASSYSGAVHQETQYF.

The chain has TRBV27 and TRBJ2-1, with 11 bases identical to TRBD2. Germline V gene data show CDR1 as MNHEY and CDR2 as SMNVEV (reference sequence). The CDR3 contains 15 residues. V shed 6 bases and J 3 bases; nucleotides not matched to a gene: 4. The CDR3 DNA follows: TGTGCCAGCAGCACTAGCGGGAGATACTACAATGAGCAGTTCTTC. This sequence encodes CASSTSGRYYNEQFF.

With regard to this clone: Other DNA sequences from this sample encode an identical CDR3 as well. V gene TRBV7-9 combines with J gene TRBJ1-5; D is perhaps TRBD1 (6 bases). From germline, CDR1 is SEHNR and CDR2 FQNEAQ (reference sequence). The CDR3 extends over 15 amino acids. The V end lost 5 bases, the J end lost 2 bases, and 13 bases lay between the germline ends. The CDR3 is CASSPPGVGNQPQHF. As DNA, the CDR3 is TGTGCCAGCAGCCCCCCAGGGGTGGGCAATCAGCCCCAGCATTTT.

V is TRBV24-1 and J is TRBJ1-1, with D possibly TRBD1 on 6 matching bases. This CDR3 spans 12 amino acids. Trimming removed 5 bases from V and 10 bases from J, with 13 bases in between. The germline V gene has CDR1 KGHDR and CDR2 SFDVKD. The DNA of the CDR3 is TGTGCCACCAGTGTTAGCGGGGGGCGAGCTTTCTTT. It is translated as CATSVSGGRAFF.

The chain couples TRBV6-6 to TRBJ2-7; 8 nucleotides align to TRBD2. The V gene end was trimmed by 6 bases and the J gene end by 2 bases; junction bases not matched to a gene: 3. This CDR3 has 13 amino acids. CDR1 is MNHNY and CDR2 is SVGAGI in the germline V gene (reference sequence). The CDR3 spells CASRMGLAYEQYV. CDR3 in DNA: TGTGCCAGCAGGATGGGACTAGCCTACGAGCAGTACGTC.

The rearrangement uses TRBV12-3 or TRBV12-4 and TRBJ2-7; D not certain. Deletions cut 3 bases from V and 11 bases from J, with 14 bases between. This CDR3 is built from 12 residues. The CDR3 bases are TGTGCCAGCAGTTTGGGCCTGAACGAAAAGTACGTC. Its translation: CASSLGLNEKYV.

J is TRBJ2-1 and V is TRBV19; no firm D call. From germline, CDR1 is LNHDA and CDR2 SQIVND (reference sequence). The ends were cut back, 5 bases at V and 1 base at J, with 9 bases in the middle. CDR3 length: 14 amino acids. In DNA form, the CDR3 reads TGTGCCAGTAGTGGTGCTAGTTCCTACAATGAGCAGTTCTTC. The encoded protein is CASSGASSYNEQFF.

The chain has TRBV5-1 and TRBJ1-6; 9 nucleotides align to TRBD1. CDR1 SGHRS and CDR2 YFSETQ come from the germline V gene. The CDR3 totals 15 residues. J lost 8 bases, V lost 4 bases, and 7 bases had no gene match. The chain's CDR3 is CASSLTTGGYSPLHF. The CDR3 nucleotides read TGCGCCAGCAGCCTAACGACAGGGGGGTATTCACCCCTCCACTTT.

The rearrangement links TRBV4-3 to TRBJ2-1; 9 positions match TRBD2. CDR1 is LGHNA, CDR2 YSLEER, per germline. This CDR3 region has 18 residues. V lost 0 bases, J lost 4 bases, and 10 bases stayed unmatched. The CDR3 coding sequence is TGCGCCAGCAGCCAAGATTATCTGGGCGGGAGGGATTACAATGAGCAGTTCTTC. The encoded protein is CASSQDYLGGRDYNEQFF.

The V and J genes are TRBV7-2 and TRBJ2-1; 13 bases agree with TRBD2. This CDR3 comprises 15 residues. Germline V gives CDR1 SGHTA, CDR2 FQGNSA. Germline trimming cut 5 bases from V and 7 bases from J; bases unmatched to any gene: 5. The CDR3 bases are TGTGCCAGCAGCCTGACTAGCGGGAGGATGAATGAGCAGTTCTTC. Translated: CASSLTSGRMNEQFF.

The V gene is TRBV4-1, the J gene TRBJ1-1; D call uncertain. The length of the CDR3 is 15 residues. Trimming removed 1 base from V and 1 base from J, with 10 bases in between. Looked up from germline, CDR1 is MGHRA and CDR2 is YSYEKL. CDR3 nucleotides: TGCGCCAGCAGCCAAGTGGCTCACGCGAACACTGAAGCTTTCTTT. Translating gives CASSQVAHANTEAFF.

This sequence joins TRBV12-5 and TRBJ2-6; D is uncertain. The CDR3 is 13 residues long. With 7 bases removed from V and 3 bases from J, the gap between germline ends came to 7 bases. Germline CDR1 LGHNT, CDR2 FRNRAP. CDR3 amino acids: CASARFGANVLTF. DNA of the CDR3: TGTGCTAGTGCCCGGTTTGGGGCCAACGTCCTGACTTTC.

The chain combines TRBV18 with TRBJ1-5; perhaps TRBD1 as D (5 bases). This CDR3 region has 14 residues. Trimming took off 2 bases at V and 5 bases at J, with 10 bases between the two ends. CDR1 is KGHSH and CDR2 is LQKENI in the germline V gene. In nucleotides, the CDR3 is TGTGCCAGCTCACCAGGTACAGGAGATCAGCCCCAGCATTTT. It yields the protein CASSPGTGDQPQHF. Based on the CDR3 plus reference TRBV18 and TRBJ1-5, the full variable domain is NAGVMQNPRHLVRRRGQEARLRCSPMKGHSHVYWYRQLPEEGLKFMVYLQKENIIDESGMPKERFSAEFPKEGPSILRIQQVVRGDSAAYFCASSPGTGDQPQHFGDGTRLSIL.

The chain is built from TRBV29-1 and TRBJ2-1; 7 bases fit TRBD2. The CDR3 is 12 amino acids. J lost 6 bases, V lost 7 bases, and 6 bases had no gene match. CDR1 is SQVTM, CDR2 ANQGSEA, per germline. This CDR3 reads CSALAATNEQFF. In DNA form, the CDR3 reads TGCAGCGCTCTAGCGGCAACCAATGAGCAGTTCTTC.

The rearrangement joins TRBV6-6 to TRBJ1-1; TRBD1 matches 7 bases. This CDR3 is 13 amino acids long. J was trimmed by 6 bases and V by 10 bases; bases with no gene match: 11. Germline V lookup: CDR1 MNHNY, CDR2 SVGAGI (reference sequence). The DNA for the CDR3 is TGTGCCACCGAGGGACAGCCCGTCCCTGAAGCTTTCTTT. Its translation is CATEGQPVPEAFF.

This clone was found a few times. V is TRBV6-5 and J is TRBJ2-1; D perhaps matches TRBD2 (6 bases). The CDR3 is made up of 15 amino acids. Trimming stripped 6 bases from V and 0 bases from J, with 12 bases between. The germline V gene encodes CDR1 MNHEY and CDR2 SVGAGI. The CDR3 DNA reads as TGTGCCAGCAGCTTCGGGACTTCCTCCTACAATGAGCAGTTCTTC. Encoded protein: CASSFGTSSYNEQFF.

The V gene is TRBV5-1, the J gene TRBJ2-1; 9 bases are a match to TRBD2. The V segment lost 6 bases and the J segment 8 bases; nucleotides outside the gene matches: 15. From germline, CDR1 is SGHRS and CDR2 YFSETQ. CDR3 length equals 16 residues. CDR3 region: CASTRGLAGPSDEQFF. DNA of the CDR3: TGCGCCAGCACCCGGGGCCTAGCGGGACCTTCGGATGAGCAGTTCTTC.

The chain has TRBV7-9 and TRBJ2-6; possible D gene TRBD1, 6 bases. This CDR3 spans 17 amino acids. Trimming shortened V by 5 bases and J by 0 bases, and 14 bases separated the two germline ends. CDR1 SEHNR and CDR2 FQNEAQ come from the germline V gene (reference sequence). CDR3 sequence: CASSPRGEYSGANVLTF. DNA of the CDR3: TGTGCCAGCAGCCCCAGGGGAGAGTACTCTGGGGCCAACGTCCTGACTTTC.

The CDR3 spells CSVDLRVKSSYNEQFF. Here the CDR3 DNA reads TGCAGCGTTGATTTGCGGGTCAAGAGCTCCTACAATGAGCAGTTCTTC. This chain connects TRBV29-1 to TRBJ2-1; tentative D call: TRBD2 (5 bases). Trimming left V 3 bases short and J 0 bases short, with 15 bases between. The V gene's germline CDR1 is SQVTM and CDR2 ANQGSEA. The CDR3 is made up of 16 amino acids.

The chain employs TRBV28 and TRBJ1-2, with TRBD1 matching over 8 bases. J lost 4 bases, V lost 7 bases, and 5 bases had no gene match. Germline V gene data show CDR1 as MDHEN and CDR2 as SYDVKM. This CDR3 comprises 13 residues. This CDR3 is CASIPGQGYGYTF. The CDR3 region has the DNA TGTGCCAGCATCCCCGGACAGGGCTATGGCTACACCTTC.

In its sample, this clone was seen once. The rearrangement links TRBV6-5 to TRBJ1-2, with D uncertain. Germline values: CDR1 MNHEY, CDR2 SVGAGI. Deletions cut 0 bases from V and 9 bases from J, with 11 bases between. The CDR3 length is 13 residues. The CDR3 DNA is TGTGCCAGCAGTTACTCGCGGGTCAAGAGCTACACCTTC. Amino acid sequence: CASSYSRVKSYTF.

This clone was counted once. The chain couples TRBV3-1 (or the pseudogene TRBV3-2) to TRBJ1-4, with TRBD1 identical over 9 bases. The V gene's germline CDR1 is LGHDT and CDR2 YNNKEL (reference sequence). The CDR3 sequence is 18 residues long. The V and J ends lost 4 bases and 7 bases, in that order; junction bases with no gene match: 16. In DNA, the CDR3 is TGTGCCAGCAGCCCCCGGGACAGGGTCCTCCCAGGAGGTGAAAAACTGTTTTTT. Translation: CASSPRDRVLPGGEKLFF.

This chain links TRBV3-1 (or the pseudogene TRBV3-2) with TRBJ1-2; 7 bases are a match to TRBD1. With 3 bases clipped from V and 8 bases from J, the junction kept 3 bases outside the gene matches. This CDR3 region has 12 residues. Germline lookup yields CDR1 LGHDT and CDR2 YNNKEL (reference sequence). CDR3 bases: TGTGCCAGCAGCCAGACAGGGAAGGGCTACACCTTC. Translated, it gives CASSQTGKGYTF.

The CDR3 protein is CASSTGGEQFF. The CDR3 coding sequence is TGTGCCAGTAGTACAGGTGGGGAGCAGTTCTTC. The genes are TRBV19 and TRBJ2-1; D ambiguous. This CDR3 spans 11 amino acids. V was trimmed by 4 bases and J by 10 bases, leaving 8 bases between them. Looked up from germline, CDR1 is LNHDA and CDR2 is SQIVND (reference sequence).